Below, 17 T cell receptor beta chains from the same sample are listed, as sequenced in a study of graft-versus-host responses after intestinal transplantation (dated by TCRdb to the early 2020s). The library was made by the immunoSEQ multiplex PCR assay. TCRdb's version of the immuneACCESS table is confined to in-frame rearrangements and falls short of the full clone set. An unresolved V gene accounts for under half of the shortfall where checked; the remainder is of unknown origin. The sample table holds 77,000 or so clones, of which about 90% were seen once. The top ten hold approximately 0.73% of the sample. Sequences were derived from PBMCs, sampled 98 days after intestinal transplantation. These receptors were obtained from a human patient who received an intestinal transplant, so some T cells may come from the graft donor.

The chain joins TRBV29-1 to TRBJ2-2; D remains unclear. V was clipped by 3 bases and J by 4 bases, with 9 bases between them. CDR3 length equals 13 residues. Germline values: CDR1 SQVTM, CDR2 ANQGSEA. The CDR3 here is CSVEVGLTGELFF. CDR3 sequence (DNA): TGCAGCGTTGAGGTAGGGCTCACCGGGGAGCTGTTTTTT.

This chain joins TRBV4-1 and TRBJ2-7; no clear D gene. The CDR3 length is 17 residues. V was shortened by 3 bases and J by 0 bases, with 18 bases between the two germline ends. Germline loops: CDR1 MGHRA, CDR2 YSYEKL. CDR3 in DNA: TGCGCCAGCAGCCACCCTGGAAGATCAAAGAGCTCCTACGAGCAGTACTTC. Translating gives CASSHPGRSKSSYEQYF.

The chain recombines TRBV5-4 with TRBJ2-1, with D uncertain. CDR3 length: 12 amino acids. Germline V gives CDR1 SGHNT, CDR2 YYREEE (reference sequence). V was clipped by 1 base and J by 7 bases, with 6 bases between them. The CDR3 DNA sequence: TGTGCCAGCAGCTTGTCCAAAAATGAGCAGTTCTTC. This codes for CASSLSKNEQFF.

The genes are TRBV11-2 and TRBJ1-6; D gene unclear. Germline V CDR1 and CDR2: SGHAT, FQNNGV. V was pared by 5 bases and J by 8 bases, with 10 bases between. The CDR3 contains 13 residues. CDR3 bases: TGTGCCAGCAGCCCCCGGACCCATTCACCCCTCCACTTT. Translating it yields CASSPRTHSPLHF.

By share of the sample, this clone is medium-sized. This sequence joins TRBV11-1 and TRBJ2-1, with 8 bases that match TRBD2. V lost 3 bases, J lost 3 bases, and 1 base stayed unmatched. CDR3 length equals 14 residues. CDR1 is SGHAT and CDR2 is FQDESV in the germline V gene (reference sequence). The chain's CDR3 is CASSFGTSYNEQFF. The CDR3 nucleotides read TGTGCCAGCAGCTTCGGGACTAGCTACAATGAGCAGTTCTTC.

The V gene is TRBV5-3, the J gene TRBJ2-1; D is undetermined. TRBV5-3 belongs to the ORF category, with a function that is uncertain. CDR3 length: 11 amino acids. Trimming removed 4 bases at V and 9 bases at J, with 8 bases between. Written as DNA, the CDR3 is TGTGCCAGAAGCGGGATGGCTGAGCAGTTCTTC. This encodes CARSGMAEQFF.

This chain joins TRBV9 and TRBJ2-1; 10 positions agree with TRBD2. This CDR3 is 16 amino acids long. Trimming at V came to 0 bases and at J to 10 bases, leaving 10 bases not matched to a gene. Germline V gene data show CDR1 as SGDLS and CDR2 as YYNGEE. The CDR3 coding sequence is TGTGCCAGCAGCGTAGAGCAGCGGGGGGGCCTAAGGGAGCAGTTCTTC. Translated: CASSVEQRGGLREQFF.

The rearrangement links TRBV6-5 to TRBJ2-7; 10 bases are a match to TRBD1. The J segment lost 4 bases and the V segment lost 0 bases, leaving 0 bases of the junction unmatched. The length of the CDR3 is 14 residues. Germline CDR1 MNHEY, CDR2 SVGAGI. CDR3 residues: CASSYSGQGYEQYF. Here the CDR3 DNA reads TGTGCCAGCAGTTACTCGGGACAGGGGTACGAGCAGTACTTC.

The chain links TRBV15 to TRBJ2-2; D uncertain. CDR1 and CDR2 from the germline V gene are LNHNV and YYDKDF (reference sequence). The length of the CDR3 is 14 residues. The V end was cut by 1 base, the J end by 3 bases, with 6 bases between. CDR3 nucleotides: TGTGCCACCAGCAGAGGGTTTGACACCGGGGAGCTGTTTTTT. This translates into CATSRGFDTGELFF.

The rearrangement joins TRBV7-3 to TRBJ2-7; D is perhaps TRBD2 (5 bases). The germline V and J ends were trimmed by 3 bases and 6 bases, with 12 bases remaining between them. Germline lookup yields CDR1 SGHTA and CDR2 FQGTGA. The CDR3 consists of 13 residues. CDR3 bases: TGTGCCAGCAGCTTCGGGGAAAGTGGCGAGCAGTACTTC. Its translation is CASSFGESGEQYF.

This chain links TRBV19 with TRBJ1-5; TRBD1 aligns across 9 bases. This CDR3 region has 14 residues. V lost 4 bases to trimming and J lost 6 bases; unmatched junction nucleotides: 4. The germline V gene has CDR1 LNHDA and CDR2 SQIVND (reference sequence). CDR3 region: CASSTDRGGQPQHF. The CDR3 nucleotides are TGTGCCAGTAGTACCGACAGGGGGGGTCAGCCCCAGCATTTT.

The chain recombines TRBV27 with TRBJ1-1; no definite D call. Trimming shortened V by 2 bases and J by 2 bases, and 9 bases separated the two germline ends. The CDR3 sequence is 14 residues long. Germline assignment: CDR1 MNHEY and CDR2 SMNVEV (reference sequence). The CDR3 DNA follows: TGTGCCAGCAGTTTAGGAGGGATAAACACTGAAGCTTTCTTT. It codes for CASSLGGINTEAFF.

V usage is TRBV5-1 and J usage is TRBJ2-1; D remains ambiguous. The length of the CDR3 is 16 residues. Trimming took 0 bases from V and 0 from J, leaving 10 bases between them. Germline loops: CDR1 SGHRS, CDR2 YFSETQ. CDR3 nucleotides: TGCGCCAGCAGCTTGGTTCCCACCAGCTCCTACAATGAGCAGTTCTTC. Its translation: CASSLVPTSSYNEQFF.

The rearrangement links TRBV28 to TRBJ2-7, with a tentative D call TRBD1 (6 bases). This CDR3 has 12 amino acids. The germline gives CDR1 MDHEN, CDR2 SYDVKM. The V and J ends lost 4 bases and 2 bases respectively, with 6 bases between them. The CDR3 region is CASSWDTYEQYF. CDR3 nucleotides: TGTGCCAGCAGTTGGGACACCTACGAGCAGTACTTC.

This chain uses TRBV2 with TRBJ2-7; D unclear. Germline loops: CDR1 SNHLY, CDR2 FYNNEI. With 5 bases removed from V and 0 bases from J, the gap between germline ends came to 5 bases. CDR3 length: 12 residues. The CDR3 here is CASSSHSYEQYF. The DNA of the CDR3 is TGTGCCAGCAGTTCCCACTCCTACGAGCAGTACTTC.

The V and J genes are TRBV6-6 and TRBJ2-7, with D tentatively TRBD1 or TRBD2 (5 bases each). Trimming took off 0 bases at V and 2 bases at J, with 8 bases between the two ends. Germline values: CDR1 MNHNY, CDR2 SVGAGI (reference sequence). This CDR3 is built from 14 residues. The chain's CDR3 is CASSYSGRAYEQYF. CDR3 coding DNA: TGTGCCAGCAGTTACTCGGGGCGGGCCTACGAGCAGTACTTC.

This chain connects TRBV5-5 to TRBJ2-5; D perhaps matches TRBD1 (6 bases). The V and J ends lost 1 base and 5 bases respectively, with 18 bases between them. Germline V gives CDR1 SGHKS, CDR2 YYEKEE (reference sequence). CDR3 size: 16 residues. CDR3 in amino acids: CASSLRGNGVKETQYF. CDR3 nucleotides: TGTGCCAGCAGCTTGAGGGGGAACGGAGTTAAGGAGACCCAGTACTTC.